The 13 T cell receptor beta chains below all came from one sample that was sequenced in a study of blood T cell repertoires in COVID-19. Profiled with immunoSEQ multiplex PCR; TCRdb holds only in-frame clones, not every one. The sample has hundreds of thousands of clones, about 91% seen once. Source material: peripheral blood. The source of these receptors is a woman in her 30s with COVID-19, enrolled during active disease.

V and J are TRBV12-5 and TRBJ2-2, with a tentative D call TRBD2 (6 bases). The V end was cut by 7 bases, the J end by 2 bases, with 17 bases between. This CDR3 comprises 16 residues. Germline V lookup: CDR1 LGHNT, CDR2 FRNRAP. The CDR3 reads CASDDDGGRNTGELFF. The CDR3 DNA reads as TGTGCTAGTGACGACGACGGGGGAAGAAACACCGGGGAGCTGTTTTTT.

The chain links TRBV19 to TRBJ2-5; TRBD2 matches 7 bases. The CDR3 loop spans 11 amino acids. Germline V lookup: CDR1 LNHDA, CDR2 SQIVND (reference sequence). V was pared by 9 bases and J by 4 bases, with 2 bases of the junction left unmatched. CDR3 DNA: TGTGCCAGCGGACTAGGAGAGACCCAGTACTTC. Translating gives CASGLGETQYF.

This chain uses TRBV11-3 with TRBJ2-7, with TRBD1 identical over 8 bases. V shed 1 base and J 4 bases; nucleotides not matched to a gene: 6. This CDR3 is 15 amino acids long. The germline gives CDR1 SGHNT, CDR2 YENEEA. This chain's CDR3 is CASSLAQGAPYEQYV. The DNA for the CDR3 is TGTGCCAGCAGCTTAGCTCAGGGGGCCCCTTACGAGCAGTACGTC.

The sample holds a few counts of this clone. This chain uses TRBV12-5 with TRBJ2-2; no clear D gene. Germline V lookup: CDR1 LGHNT, CDR2 FRNRAP. This CDR3 is built from 11 residues. V lost 3 bases, J lost 6 bases, and 2 bases lay in between. Written as DNA, the CDR3 is TGTGCTAGTGGTTTCTCCGGGGAGCTGTTTTTT. Protein product: CASGFSGELFF.

This chain connects TRBV7-2 to TRBJ2-3; possible D gene TRBD2, 5 bases. CDR1 SGHTA and CDR2 FQGNSA come from the germline V gene. The germline V and J ends were trimmed by 5 bases and 3 bases, with 12 bases remaining between them. The length of the CDR3 is 14 residues. In nucleotides, the CDR3 is TGTGCCAGCAGCCTAAGTCCGGGGACAGATACGCAGTATTTT. Its translation is CASSLSPGTDTQYF.

In its sample, this clone was seen a few times. V gene TRBV10-3 combines with J gene TRBJ1-6, with D hard to call. The CDR3 has 12 residues. V shed 10 bases and J shed 8 bases, with 12 bases lying between them. Germline V gene data show CDR1 as ENHRY and CDR2 as SYGVKD. Here the CDR3 DNA reads TGTGCCACCGGCCGGGGAGATTCACCCCTCCACTTT. It is translated as CATGRGDSPLHF.

The gene calls are TRBV10-3 and TRBJ2-7, with 8 nucleotides matching TRBD2. V lost 6 bases, J lost 3 bases, and 4 bases stayed unmatched. The CDR3 runs to 13 residues. Germline V gene lookup returns CDR1 ENHRY and CDR2 SYGVKD. For the CDR3, the DNA is TGTGCCATCAGGCGGGAGGATAGCTACGAGCAGTACGTC. It translates to CAIRREDSYEQYV.

The chain carries TRBV13 and TRBJ1-2, with 12 positions matching TRBD1. This CDR3 has 13 amino acids. Germline values: CDR1 PRHDT, CDR2 FYEKMQ (reference sequence). Losses at the gene ends were 5 bases for V and 7 bases for J; bases not matched to a gene: 2. The CDR3 nucleotides are TGTGCCAGCAGCGGGACAGGGGGCGCTGGCTACACCTTC. This encodes CASSGTGGAGYTF. The full variable domain, with the rest looked up from reference TRBV13 and TRBJ1-2, is AAGVIQSPRHLIKEKRETATLKCYPIPRHDTVYWYQQGPGQDPQFLISFYEKMQSDKGSIPDRFSAQQFSDYHSELNMSSLELGDSALYFCASSGTGGAGYTFGSGTRLTVV.

The rearrangement links TRBV11-3 to TRBJ2-7; 9 bases map to TRBD2. V trimming: 3 bases; J trimming: 4 bases; junction bases outside the gene matches: 4. The CDR3 covers 14 residues. The germline gives CDR1 SGHNT, CDR2 YENEEA. This CDR3 reads CASSFISGSYEQYV. DNA for the CDR3: TGTGCCAGCAGCTTTATTAGCGGGAGTTACGAGCAGTACGTC.

The CDR3 loop reads CASSEAKGRRDGYTF. Written as DNA, the CDR3 is TGTGCCAGCAGTGAAGCGAAGGGGCGCAGGGATGGCTACACCTTC. This chain uses TRBV6-1 with TRBJ1-2; a possible D gene is TRBD1 (5 bases). Germline assignment: CDR1 MNHNS and CDR2 SASEGT. This CDR3 comprises 15 residues. V lost 0 bases and J 6 bases, leaving 14 bases between the germline ends.

The chain uses TRBV9 and TRBJ2-1; maybe TRBD2 (6 bases). Germline lookup yields CDR1 SGDLS and CDR2 YYNGEE. The CDR3 has 15 amino acids. The ends were cut back, 0 bases at V and 3 bases at J, with 10 bases in the middle. The CDR3 sequence is CASSVGTGVYNEQFF. The CDR3 DNA is TGTGCCAGCAGCGTAGGGACGGGGGTCTACAATGAGCAGTTCTTC.

This chain connects TRBV5-6 to TRBJ1-3, with D perhaps matching TRBD1 (5 bases). The V end lost 3 bases, the J end lost 0 bases, and 13 bases lay between the germline ends. The CDR3 sequence is 16 residues long. Germline CDR1 is SGHDT and CDR2 is YYEEEE. CDR3 nucleotides: TGTGCCAGCAGCTACAGGCCAGAAAGCTCTGGAAACACCATATATTTT. This encodes CASSYRPESSGNTIYF.

The chain couples TRBV6-2 or TRBV6-3 to TRBJ2-1; a weak D match, TRBD2 (5 bases). V dropped 2 bases and J dropped 8 bases, with 13 bases sitting between them. CDR1 MNHEY and CDR2 SVGEGT come from the germline V gene. CDR3 size: 14 residues. The CDR3 here is CASSYLASKDEQFF. The CDR3 DNA sequence: TGTGCCAGCAGTTACCTAGCAAGTAAAGATGAGCAGTTCTTC.